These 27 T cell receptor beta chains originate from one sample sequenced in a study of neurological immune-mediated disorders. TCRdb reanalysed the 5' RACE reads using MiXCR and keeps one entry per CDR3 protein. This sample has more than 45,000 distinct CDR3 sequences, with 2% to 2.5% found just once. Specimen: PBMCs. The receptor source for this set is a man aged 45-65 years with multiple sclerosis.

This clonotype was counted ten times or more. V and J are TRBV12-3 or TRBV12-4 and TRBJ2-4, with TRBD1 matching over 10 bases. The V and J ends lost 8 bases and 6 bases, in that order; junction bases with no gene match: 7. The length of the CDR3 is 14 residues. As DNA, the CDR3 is TGTGCCAGCCTCGGACAGGGGGGTGGAAACATTCAGTACTTC. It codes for CASLGQGGGNIQYF.

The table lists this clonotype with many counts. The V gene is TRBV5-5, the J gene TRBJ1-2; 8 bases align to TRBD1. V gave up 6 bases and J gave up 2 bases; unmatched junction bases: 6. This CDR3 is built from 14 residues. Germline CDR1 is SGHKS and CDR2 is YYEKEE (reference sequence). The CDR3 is CASNSGQGNYGYTF. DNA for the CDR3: TGTGCCAGCAACTCTGGACAGGGAAACTATGGCTACACCTTC.

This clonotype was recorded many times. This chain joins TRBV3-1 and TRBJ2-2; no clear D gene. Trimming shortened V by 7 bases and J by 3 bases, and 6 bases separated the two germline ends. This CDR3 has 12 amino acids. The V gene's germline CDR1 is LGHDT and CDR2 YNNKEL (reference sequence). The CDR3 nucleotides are TGTGCCAGCAAGAGTTACACCGGGGAGCTGTTTTTT. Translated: CASKSYTGELFF.

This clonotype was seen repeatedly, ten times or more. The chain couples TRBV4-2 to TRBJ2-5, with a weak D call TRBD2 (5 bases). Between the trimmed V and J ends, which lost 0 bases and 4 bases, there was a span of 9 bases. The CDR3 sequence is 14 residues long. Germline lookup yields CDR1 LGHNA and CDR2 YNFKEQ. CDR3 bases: TGTGCCAGCAGCCAAGAATTAGGAGGAGAGACCCAGTACTTC. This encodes CASSQELGGETQYF.

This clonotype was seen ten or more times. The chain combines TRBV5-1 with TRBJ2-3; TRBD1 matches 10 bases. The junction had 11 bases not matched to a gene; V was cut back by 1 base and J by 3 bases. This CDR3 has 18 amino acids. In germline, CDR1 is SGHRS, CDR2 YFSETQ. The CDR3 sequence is CASSLIQGTGVGTDTQYF. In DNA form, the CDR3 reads TGCGCCAGCAGCTTGATCCAGGGGACAGGGGTTGGTACAGATACGCAGTATTTT.

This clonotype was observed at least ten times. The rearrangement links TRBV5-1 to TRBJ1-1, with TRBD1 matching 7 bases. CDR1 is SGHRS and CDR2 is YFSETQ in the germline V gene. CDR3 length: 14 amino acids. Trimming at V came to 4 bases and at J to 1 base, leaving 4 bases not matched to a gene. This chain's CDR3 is CASSPGTENTEAFF. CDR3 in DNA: TGCGCCAGCAGCCCTGGGACAGAGAACACTGAAGCTTTCTTT.

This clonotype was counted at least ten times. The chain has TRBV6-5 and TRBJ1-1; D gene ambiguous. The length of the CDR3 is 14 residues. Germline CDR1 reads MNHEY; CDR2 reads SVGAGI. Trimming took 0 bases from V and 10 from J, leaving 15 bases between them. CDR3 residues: CASSYSGGSVGAFF. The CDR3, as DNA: TGTGCCAGCAGTTACTCGGGAGGGAGCGTAGGAGCTTTCTTT.

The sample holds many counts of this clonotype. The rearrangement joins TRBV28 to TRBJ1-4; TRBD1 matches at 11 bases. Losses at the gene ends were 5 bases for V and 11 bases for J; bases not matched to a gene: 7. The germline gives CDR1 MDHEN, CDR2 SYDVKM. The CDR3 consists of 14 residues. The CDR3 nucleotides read TGTGCCAGCAGTCCAGGACAGGGGGCCTTTAAACTGTTTTTT. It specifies CASSPGQGAFKLFF.

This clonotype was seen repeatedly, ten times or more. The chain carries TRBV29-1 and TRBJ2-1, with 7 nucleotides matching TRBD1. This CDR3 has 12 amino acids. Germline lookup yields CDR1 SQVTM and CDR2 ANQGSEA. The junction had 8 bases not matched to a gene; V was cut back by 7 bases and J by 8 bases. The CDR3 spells CSAATGRYEQFF. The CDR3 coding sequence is TGCAGCGCTGCGACAGGGCGGTATGAGCAGTTCTTC.

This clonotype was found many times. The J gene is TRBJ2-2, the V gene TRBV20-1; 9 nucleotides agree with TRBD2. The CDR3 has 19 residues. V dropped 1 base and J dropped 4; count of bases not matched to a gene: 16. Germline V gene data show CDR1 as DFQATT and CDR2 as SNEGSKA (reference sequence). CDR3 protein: CSARAPRAGGHGGTGELFF. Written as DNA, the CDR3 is TGCAGTGCTAGAGCCCCTCGAGCGGGGGGCCATGGCGGCACCGGGGAGCTGTTTTTT.

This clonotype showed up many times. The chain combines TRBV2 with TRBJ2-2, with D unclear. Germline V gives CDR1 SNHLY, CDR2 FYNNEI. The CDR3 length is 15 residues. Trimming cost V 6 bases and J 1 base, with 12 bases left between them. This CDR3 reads CASSPFTVNTGELFF. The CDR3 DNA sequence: TGTGCCAGCAGCCCATTCACAGTGAACACCGGGGAGCTGTTTTTT.

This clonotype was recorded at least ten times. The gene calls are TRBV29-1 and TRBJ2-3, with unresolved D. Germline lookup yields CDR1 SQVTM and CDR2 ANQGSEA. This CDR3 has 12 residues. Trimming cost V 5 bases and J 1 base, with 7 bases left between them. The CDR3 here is CSVLTGTDTQYF. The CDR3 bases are TGCAGCGTTTTAACAGGCACAGATACGCAGTATTTT.

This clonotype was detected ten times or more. The DNA for the CDR3 is TGTGCCAGCAGGGAAACAGGGCCCGTCTACGAGCAGTACTTC. Its protein product is CASRETGPVYEQYF. This chain joins TRBV2 and TRBJ2-7, with a weak D call TRBD1 (6 bases). This CDR3 has 14 residues. The germline V gene has CDR1 SNHLY and CDR2 FYNNEI. Trimming shortened V by 6 bases and J by 3 bases, and 15 bases separated the two germline ends.

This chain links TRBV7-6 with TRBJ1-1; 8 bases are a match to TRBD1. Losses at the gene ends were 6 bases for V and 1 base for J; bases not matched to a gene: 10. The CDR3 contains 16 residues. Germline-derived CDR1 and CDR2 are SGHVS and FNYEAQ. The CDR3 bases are TGTGCCAGCAGTCTCGGACAGGGTTTAGCGAACACTGAAGCTTTCTTT. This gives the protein CASSLGQGLANTEAFF.

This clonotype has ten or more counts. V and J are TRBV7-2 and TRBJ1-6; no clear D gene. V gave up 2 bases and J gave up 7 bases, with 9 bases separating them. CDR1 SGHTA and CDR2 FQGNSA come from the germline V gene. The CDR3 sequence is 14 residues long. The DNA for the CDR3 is TGTGCCAGCAGCTTACGGAGTGCCAATTCACCCCTCCACTTT. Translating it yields CASSLRSANSPLHF.

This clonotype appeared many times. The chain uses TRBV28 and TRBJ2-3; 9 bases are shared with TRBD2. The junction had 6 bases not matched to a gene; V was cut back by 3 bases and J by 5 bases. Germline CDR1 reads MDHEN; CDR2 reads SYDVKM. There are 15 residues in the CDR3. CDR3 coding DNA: TGTGCCAGCAGTTTTAGCGGGGGAGCGGGAGATACGCAGTATTTT. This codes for CASSFSGGAGDTQYF.

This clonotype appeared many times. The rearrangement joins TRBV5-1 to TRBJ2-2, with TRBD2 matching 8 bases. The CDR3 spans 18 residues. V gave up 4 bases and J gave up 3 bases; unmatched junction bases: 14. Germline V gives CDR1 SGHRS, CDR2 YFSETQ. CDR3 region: CASSKKAGDLADTGELFF. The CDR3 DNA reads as TGCGCCAGCAGCAAAAAAGCGGGGGACTTAGCTGACACCGGGGAGCTGTTTTTT.

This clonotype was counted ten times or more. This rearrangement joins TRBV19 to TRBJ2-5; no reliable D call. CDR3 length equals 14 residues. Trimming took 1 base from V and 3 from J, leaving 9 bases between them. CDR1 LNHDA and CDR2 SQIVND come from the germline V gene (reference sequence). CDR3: CASSIGDGKETQYF. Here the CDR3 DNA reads TGTGCCAGTAGTATAGGAGACGGAAAAGAGACCCAGTACTTC.

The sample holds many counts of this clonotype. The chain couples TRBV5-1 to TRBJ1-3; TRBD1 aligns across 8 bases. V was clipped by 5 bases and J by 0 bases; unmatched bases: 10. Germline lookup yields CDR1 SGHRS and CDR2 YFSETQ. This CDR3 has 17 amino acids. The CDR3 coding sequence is TGCGCCAGCAGTCCCACGGGACAGGCCGACTCTGGAAACACCATATATTTT. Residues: CASSPTGQADSGNTIYF.

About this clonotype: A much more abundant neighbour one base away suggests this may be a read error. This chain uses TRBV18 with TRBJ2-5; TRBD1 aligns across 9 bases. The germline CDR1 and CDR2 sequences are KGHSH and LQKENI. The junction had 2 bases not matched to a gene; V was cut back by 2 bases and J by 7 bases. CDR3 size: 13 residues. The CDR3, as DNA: TGTGCCAGCTCACCAACGGGACAGGGGACCCAGTACTTC. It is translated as CASSPTGQGTQYF.

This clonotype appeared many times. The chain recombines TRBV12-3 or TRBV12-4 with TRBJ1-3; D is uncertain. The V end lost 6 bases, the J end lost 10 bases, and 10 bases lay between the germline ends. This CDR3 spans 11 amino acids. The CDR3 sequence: CASRSEGTIYF. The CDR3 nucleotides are TGTGCCAGCAGGTCAGAAGGGACCATATATTTT.

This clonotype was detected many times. Here the CDR3 reads CSARLQGNYGYTF. In DNA, the CDR3 is TGCAGTGCTAGGCTACAGGGGAACTATGGCTACACCTTC. The chain combines TRBV20-1 with TRBJ1-2; 7 bases align to TRBD1. The V segment lost 3 bases and the J segment 2 bases; nucleotides outside the gene matches: 3. Looked up from germline, CDR1 is DFQATT and CDR2 is SNEGSKA (reference sequence). This CDR3 is 13 amino acids long.

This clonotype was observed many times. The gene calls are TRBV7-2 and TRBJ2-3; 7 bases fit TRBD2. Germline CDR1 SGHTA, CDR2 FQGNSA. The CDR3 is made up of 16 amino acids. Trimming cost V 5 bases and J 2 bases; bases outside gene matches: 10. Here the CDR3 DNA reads TGTGCCAGCAGCCCACCCGCGGGGGTTTCCACAGATACGCAGTATTTT. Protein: CASSPPAGVSTDTQYF.

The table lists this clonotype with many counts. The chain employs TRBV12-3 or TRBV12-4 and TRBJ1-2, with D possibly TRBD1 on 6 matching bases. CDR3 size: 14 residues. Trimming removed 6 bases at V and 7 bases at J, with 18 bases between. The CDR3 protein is CASSANRVWGGYTF. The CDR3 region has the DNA TGTGCCAGCAGCGCAAACAGGGTTTGGGGTGGCTACACCTTC.

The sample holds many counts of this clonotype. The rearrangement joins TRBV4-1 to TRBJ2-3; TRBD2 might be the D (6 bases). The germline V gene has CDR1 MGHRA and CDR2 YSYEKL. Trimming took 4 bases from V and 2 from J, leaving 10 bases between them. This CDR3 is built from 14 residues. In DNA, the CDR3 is TGCGCCAGCAGCCCACCGGGGGTCACAGATACGCAGTATTTT. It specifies CASSPPGVTDTQYF.

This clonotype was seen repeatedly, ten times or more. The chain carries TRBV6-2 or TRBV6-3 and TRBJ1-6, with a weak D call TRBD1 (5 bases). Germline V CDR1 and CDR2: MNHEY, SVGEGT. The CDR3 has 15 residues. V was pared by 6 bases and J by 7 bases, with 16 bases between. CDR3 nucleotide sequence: TGTGCCAGCAGACAAGGGGCAGGACCGAATTCACCCCTCCACTTT. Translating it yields CASRQGAGPNSPLHF.

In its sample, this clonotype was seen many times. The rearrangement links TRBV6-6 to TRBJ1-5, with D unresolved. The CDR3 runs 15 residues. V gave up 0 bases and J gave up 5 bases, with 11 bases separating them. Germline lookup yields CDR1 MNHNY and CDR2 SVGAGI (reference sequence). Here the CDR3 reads CASSYSWGTYQPQHF. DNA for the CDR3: TGTGCCAGCAGTTACTCGTGGGGAACTTATCAGCCCCAGCATTTT.